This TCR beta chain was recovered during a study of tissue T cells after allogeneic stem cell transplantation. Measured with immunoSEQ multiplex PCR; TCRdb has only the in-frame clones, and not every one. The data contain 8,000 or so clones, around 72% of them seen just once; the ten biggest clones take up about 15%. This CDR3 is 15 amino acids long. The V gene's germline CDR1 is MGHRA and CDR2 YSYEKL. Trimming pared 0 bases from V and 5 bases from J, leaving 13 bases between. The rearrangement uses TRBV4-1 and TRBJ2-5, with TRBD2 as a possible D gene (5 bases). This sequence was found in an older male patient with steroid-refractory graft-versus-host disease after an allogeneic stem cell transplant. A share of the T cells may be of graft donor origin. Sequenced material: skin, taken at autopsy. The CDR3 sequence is CASSQEGLAFETQYF. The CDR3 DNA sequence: TGCGCCAGCAGCCAAGAAGGTCTAGCTTTTGAGACCCAGTACTTC.